These T cell receptor beta chains were read from a single sample in a study of spatial heterogeneity in lung cancer. TCRdb redid the calling of the 5' RACE reads with MiXCR, one entry per CDR3 protein. Counted here are about 8,000 distinct CDR3 sequences, over 7.5% occurring once; the ten biggest clones make up 9.5% to 15%. Here the sequenced sample was lung tumor tissue, taken at surgery. The source is a male donor with early-stage non-small cell lung cancer. CDR3s leave out the opening cysteine and the closing phenylalanine or tryptophan. Each record gives: V gene, CDR3 protein.

v_call: TRBV4-1
cdr3_aa: ASSQVRQSGQGNEQY

v_call: TRBV2
cdr3_aa: ASSEWGTGNQPQH

v_call: TRBV20-1
cdr3_aa: SAREEGGSYNEQF

v_call: TRBV28
cdr3_aa: ASTRPHVYEQY

v_call: TRBV5-5
cdr3_aa: ASSSDTGNQPQH

v_call: TRBV5-1
cdr3_aa: ASSLGQGYNEQF

v_call: TRBV20-1
cdr3_aa: SARDHQGGNTEAF

v_call: TRBV4-2
cdr3_aa: ASSQDIGYVKDEQY

v_call: TRBV27
cdr3_aa: ASRYMETQY

v_call: TRBV7-6
cdr3_aa: ASTLSAVNTEAF

v_call: TRBV2
cdr3_aa: ASTNSVGTEAF

v_call: TRBV5-1
cdr3_aa: ASSLVSGGFYEQY

v_call: TRBV7-2
cdr3_aa: ASSLSRGNEQF

v_call: TRBV9
cdr3_aa: ASSVDGDTTWGYT

v_call: TRBV20-1
cdr3_aa: SASAGFSYEQY

v_call: TRBV2
cdr3_aa: ASKDGRAQY

v_call: TRBV5-1
cdr3_aa: ASSLPRPGIQETQY

v_call: TRBV6-1
cdr3_aa: ATGRGREYEQY

v_call: TRBV7-8
cdr3_aa: ASSLEVQGDQPQH

v_call: TRBV10-3
cdr3_aa: AISEGTDPQF

v_call: TRBV6-5
cdr3_aa: ASSHRDRVGGYT

v_call: TRBV27
cdr3_aa: ASSPRSGRAPYQETQY

v_call: TRBV10-3
cdr3_aa: AALSGGGSAF

v_call: TRBV6-1
cdr3_aa: ASTFYTGELF

v_call: TRBV27
cdr3_aa: ASSTRDSGQPQH

v_call: TRBV2
cdr3_aa: ASSESRDRGSNEQF

v_call: TRBV7-9
cdr3_aa: ASSHPGPRGNFEAF

v_call: TRBV20-1
cdr3_aa: SAPLTSGPYEQY

v_call: TRBV7-2
cdr3_aa: ASSLDPGSSEQF

v_call: TRBV24-1
cdr3_aa: ATSRRDTQY

v_call: TRBV20-1
cdr3_aa: SGKAGVNQPQH

v_call: TRBV6-2/TRBV6-3
cdr3_aa: ASRFTFQETQY

v_call: TRBV10-3
cdr3_aa: AILQGAGNTIY

v_call: TRBV20-1
cdr3_aa: SARGRGVNTEAF

v_call: TRBV4-1
cdr3_aa: ASSQAEGTGVVYEQY

v_call: TRBV28
cdr3_aa: ASSRPRGSNYGYT

v_call: TRBV2
cdr3_aa: ASSATGVGEKLF

v_call: TRBV9
cdr3_aa: ASSVDATDTQY

v_call: TRBV20-1
cdr3_aa: SAPVTGQGTEAF

v_call: TRBV12-5
cdr3_aa: ASGLVYSGLT

v_call: TRBV7-6
cdr3_aa: ASSFFSGRSLTGELF

v_call: TRBV3-1
cdr3_aa: ASSHLGGLNTEAF